This entry concerns a single T cell receptor (beta chain). The sample comes from a study of Ad26.COV2.S vaccination and SARS-CoV-2 variants. Repertoires were generated with immunoSEQ multiplex PCR, while TCRdb's copy carries only in-frame clones and drops some. The table lists around 240,000 clones, 85% to 90% of them singletons, with around 11% in the top ten. There are 15 residues in the CDR3. V dropped 0 bases and J dropped 8; count of bases not matched to a gene: 5. Germline V gene sequence: CDR1 SGDLS, CDR2 YYNGEE. The treatment denotes: approximately 18 received Ad26.COV2.S at low or high dose, single or two shots; five or six received placebo; per-sample allocation not given. Collection of the samples took place on day 63 after the first injection of vaccine or placebo.

The material sequenced was peripheral blood, taken in a trial of Ad26.COV2.S vaccine versus placebo. This receptor was identified in a person aged 18 to 59 who received the Ad26.COV2.S COVID-19 vaccine or a placebo. The chain couples TRBV9 to TRBJ2-1; 10 bases are shared with TRBD1. CDR3 region: CASSVDGTGADEQFF. CDR3 bases: TGTGCCAGCAGCGTAGATGGGACAGGGGCCGATGAGCAGTTCTTC.